This is a list of T cell receptor beta chains from one sample in a study of T cell responses to AZD1222 COVID-19 vaccine. Some clones are missing from TCRdb's copy, which holds only in-frame ones; the method was immunoSEQ multiplex PCR. Here the sample spans 85,000 to 130,000 clones, about 89% being singletons. The material was peripheral blood, obtained on day 0 of AZD1222 vaccination. These receptors were taken from an adult in good health. CDR3s include the opening cysteine and the closing phenylalanine or tryptophan. Fields, in order: clone size, V gene, J gene, D gene, CDR3 length, CDR3 DNA, CDR3 protein. D genes are given only for firm matches. Not every row has a clone size; where given, it reads once, few, many or a size class.

abundance: -
v_gene: TRBV2
j_gene: TRBJ2-3
d_gene: -
len: 11
CDR3nt: TGTGCCAGCGGAGGTGGAGATACGCAGTATTTT
CDR3aa: CASGGGDTQYF

abundance: -
v_gene: TRBV7-9
j_gene: TRBJ2-5
d_gene: -
len: 15
CDR3nt: TGTGCCAGCCGCCCCGTGGAGACCAACCAAGAGACCCAGTACTTC
CDR3aa: CASRPVETNQETQYF

abundance: once
v_gene: TRBV30
j_gene: TRBJ1-5
d_gene: -
len: 14
CDR3nt: TGTGCCTGGAGTGGGGTCCCGGGGCGTCAGCCCCAGCATTTT
CDR3aa: CAWSGVPGRQPQHF

abundance: -
v_gene: TRBV28
j_gene: TRBJ1-5
d_gene: -
len: 14
CDR3nt: TGTGCCAGCAGTTTACCGGACCTTGATCAGCCCCAGCATTTT
CDR3aa: CASSLPDLDQPQHF

abundance: -
v_gene: TRBV11-3
j_gene: TRBJ2-1
d_gene: -
len: 14
CDR3nt: TGTGCCAGCAGCTTAGGGGCTAACTACAATGAGCAGTTCTTC
CDR3aa: CASSLGANYNEQFF

abundance: -
v_gene: TRBV5-1
j_gene: TRBJ2-7
d_gene: TRBD2
len: 16
CDR3nt: TGCGCCAGCAGCTTGTTTAGCGGGAGGGCCTCTTGGGAGCAGTACTTC
CDR3aa: CASSLFSGRASWEQYF

abundance: -
v_gene: TRBV7-9
j_gene: TRBJ1-2
d_gene: -
len: 16
CDR3nt: TGTGCCAGCAGCTTTGGATTAAGTATGGCAATGAATGGCTACACCTTC
CDR3aa: CASSFGLSMAMNGYTF

abundance: -
v_gene: TRBV15
j_gene: TRBJ1-1
d_gene: -
len: 13
CDR3nt: TGTGCCACCAGCAGAATTTACGGGACTGAAGCTTTCTTT
CDR3aa: CATSRIYGTEAFF

abundance: -
v_gene: TRBV27
j_gene: TRBJ2-3
d_gene: -
len: 13
CDR3nt: TGTGCCAGCAGTTCTCCGGGAATAGTTACGCAGTATTTT
CDR3aa: CASSSPGIVTQYF

abundance: once
v_gene: TRBV28
j_gene: TRBJ1-6
d_gene: -
len: 12
CDR3nt: TGTGCCAGCAGTTTATACAGTTCACCCCTCCACTTT
CDR3aa: CASSLYSSPLHF

abundance: -
v_gene: TRBV10-3
j_gene: TRBJ2-3
d_gene: TRBD1
len: 14
CDR3nt: TGTGCCACCGCCCAGGGGGCGGAAACAGATACGCAGTATTTT
CDR3aa: CATAQGAETDTQYF

abundance: -
v_gene: TRBV5-1
j_gene: TRBJ2-3
d_gene: TRBD1
len: 14
CDR3nt: TGCGCCAGCAGTCATGGACAGGCCAGAGATACGCAGTATTTT
CDR3aa: CASSHGQARDTQYF

abundance: -
v_gene: TRBV5-1
j_gene: TRBJ1-2
d_gene: TRBD1
len: 15
CDR3nt: TGCGCCAGCAGCTCTCGATCAGGGGGCTTATCGGGCTACACCTTC
CDR3aa: CASSSRSGGLSGYTF

abundance: -
v_gene: TRBV7-2
j_gene: TRBJ1-4
d_gene: -
len: 16
CDR3nt: TGTGCCAGCAGCTGGGGGGCCGTTTCAACTAATGAAAAACTGTTTTTT
CDR3aa: CASSWGAVSTNEKLFF

abundance: -
v_gene: TRBV6-1
j_gene: TRBJ1-5
d_gene: -
len: 15
CDR3nt: TGTGCCAGCAGTGTAGCGGGTTATAGCAATCAGCCCCAGCATTTT
CDR3aa: CASSVAGYSNQPQHF

abundance: once
v_gene: TRBV19
j_gene: TRBJ1-2
d_gene: TRBD1
len: 13
CDR3nt: TGTGCCAGTAGTATTAACCAGGGGGATGGCTACACCTTC
CDR3aa: CASSINQGDGYTF

abundance: once
v_gene: TRBV2
j_gene: TRBJ1-2
d_gene: -
len: 17
CDR3nt: TGTGCCAGCACTCCCCTAGGGGGGGGCCGCTCGATCTATGGCTACACCTTC
CDR3aa: CASTPLGGGRSIYGYTF

abundance: -
v_gene: TRBV5-4
j_gene: TRBJ2-7
d_gene: -
len: 17
CDR3nt: TGTGCCAGCAGCTTAGTCGTTTCGGTGGCTACCGTAAGGGAGCAGTACTTC
CDR3aa: CASSLVVSVATVREQYF

abundance: -
v_gene: TRBV5-1
j_gene: TRBJ1-5
d_gene: -
len: 14
CDR3nt: TGCGCCAGCAGCATGGGACCGGGCAATCAGCCCCAGCATTTT
CDR3aa: CASSMGPGNQPQHF

abundance: -
v_gene: TRBV10-3
j_gene: TRBJ1-2
d_gene: -
len: 15
CDR3nt: TGTGCCATCAGTGAGTCTCCCGCAGGTCGGGGTGGCTACACCTTC
CDR3aa: CAISESPAGRGGYTF

abundance: -
v_gene: TRBV5-1
j_gene: TRBJ1-5
d_gene: -
len: 15
CDR3nt: TGCGCCAGCAGCTTTCAGCCGGACTCCAATCAGCCCCAGCATTTT
CDR3aa: CASSFQPDSNQPQHF

abundance: many
v_gene: TRBV14
j_gene: TRBJ1-2
d_gene: -
len: 17
CDR3nt: TGTGCCAGCAGCCAAGATCTTGGAGGAAAGGGTAACTATGGCTACACCTTC
CDR3aa: CASSQDLGGKGNYGYTF

abundance: -
v_gene: TRBV5-1
j_gene: TRBJ1-2
d_gene: -
len: 13
CDR3nt: TGCGCCAGCAGCCCGGAAGGCCTTTCAGGCTACACCTTC
CDR3aa: CASSPEGLSGYTF

abundance: -
v_gene: TRBV10-1
j_gene: TRBJ1-3
d_gene: TRBD1
len: 21
CDR3nt: TGCGCCAGCAGTGAGTCCCCCCGCTCGGACAGGGACAGTGTCTCTGGAAACACCATATATTTT
CDR3aa: CASSESPRSDRDSVSGNTIYF

abundance: -
v_gene: TRBV2
j_gene: TRBJ2-1
d_gene: TRBD2
len: 14
CDR3nt: TGTGCCAGCAGCCGGGACTACTCCTACAATGAGCAGTTCTTC
CDR3aa: CASSRDYSYNEQFF